Following are 10 T cell receptor beta chains from one sample sequenced in a study of tumor and adjacent non-tumor tissue in lung cancer. The template was RNA from unsorted bulk tissue. Three rounds of nested PCR, following a modified ARM-PCR protocol, produced the TCRbeta library. Each CDR3 protein gets one entry after TCRdb re-called the multiplex PCR reads with MiXCR. This sample has about 110,000 distinct CDR3 sequences, with roughly 84% found just once. The sequenced sample was lung tumor tissue. The receptors here all came from a man in his 70s with non-small cell lung cancer.

Details on this clonotype: The junction departs from germline at one end; a sequencing error may be responsible. The CDR3 DNA follows: TGTGCCAGCAGACCTCGGACCGGGGGGCGAGGTTACTATGGCTACACTTTC. Residues: CASRPRTGGRGYYGYTF. The chain carries TRBV6-5 and TRBJ1-2, with TRBD1 as a possible D gene (6 bases). The germline V gene has CDR1 MNHEY and CDR2 SVGAGI. CDR3 length: 17 amino acids.

The CDR3 sequence: CSVLGTSSSETQYF. In nucleotides, the CDR3 is TGCAGTGTCCTAGGGACTAGCAGTTCGGAGACCCAGTACTTC. The chain employs TRBV29-1 and TRBJ2-5; 9 bases line up with TRBD2. The CDR3 loop spans 14 amino acids. Germline lookup yields CDR1 SQVTM and CDR2 ANQGSEA.

Notes on this clonotype: Germline is not matched at one junction end, which may reflect a read error. The chain recombines TRBV28 with TRBJ1-6; the D is unclear. CDR1 MDHEN and CDR2 SYDVKM come from the germline V gene. This CDR3 spans 20 amino acids. DNA of the CDR3: TGTGCCAGCTGTCCTACCCGGCAGTTTTATCATAACTTCGATAATCCACCCCTCCACTTT. Residues: CASCPTRQFYHNFDNPPLHF.

In DNA, the CDR3 is TGTGCAAGTCGCTTAATGGACTCGGGACAGGGGGCGAACCAAGAGACCCAGTACTTC. As protein: CASRLMDSGQGANQETQYF. J is TRBJ2-5 and V is TRBV12-2; the table's D gene call, TRBD1, was not cross checked with the DNA. TRBV12-2 is a known pseudogene. The CDR3 has 19 residues.

This clonotype was seen a handful of times. This may be a read error: a much more frequent sequence differs by one nucleotide. The genes are TRBV28 and TRBJ1-2, with D uncertain. Trimming stripped 4 bases from V and 10 bases from J, with 13 bases between. This CDR3 spans 12 amino acids. Per germline, CDR1 MDHEN and CDR2 SYDVKM. DNA of the CDR3: TGTGCCAGCAGTTCGGGATATAGGGACTACACCTTC. The encoded protein is CASSSGYRDYTF.

This clonotype has just one count. This sequence joins TRBV11-2 and TRBJ1-6; weak D call: TRBD1 (5 bases). From germline, CDR1 is SGHAT and CDR2 FQNNGV. The germline V and J ends were trimmed by 9 bases and 3 bases, with 12 bases remaining between them. The CDR3 is 14 amino acids. The CDR3 sequence: CARSPGHYNSPLHF. In nucleotides, the CDR3 is TGTGCCAGGAGCCCCGGACACTATAATTCACCCCTCCACTTT. Drawing the rest from reference TRBV11-2 and TRBJ1-6, the complete variable domain is EAGVAQSPRYKIIEKRQSVAFWCNPISGHATLYWYQQILGQGPKLLIQFQNNGVVDDSQLPKDRFSAERLKGVDSTLKIQPAKLEDSAVYLCARSPGHYNSPLHFGNGTRLTVT.

Notes on this clonotype: A read error may account for a junction end that differs from germline. V usage is TRBV29-1 and J usage is TRBJ2-5; 14 bases align to TRBD2. Looked up from germline, CDR1 is SQVTM and CDR2 is ANQGSEA. The CDR3 extends over 18 amino acids. The CDR3 loop reads CSVEFYRTSGGKQETQYF. In DNA form, the CDR3 reads TGTAGCGTTGAATTCTATAGGACTAGCGGGGGGAAACAAGAGACTCAGTACTTC.

The V gene is TRBV6-6, the J gene TRBJ1-1; TRBD1 might be the D (6 bases). The CDR3 extends over 12 amino acids. In germline, CDR1 is MNHNY, CDR2 SVGAGI (reference sequence). The CDR3 DNA reads as TGTACTAGCAGTGAGGGGGGTAGCGGAGCTTTCTTT. Protein: CTSSEGGSGAFF.

This clonotype has ten or more counts. J is TRBJ2-5 and V is TRBV28; D gene ambiguous. Trimming pared 3 bases from V and 1 base from J, leaving 6 bases between. The CDR3 runs to 13 residues. In germline, CDR1 is MDHEN, CDR2 SYDVKM. CDR3 coding DNA: TGTGCCAGCAGTTTCCCCGTCCAAGAGACCCAGTACTTC. Translation: CASSFPVQETQYF.

As for this clonotype: Sequence at one end of the junction differs from germline and may be a read error. The chain couples TRBV7-8 to TRBJ1-5; D remains unclear. This CDR3 contains 13 residues. Germline V gene data show CDR1 as SGHVS and CDR2 as FQNEAQ. CDR3 sequence reads: CVSSPRSNQSQHF. DNA of the CDR3: TGTGTCAGCAGCCCCCGGTCCAATCAGTCCCAGCATTTT.